The entry that follows covers one T cell receptor beta chain sequence. This sample was included in a study of blood T cell repertoires in COVID-19. Study-level background: Donors in the United States, Italy and Spain gave samples during acute or convalescent COVID-19. T cells, B-cell-depleted T cells, or PBMCs supplied cDNA or gDNA.

Original processing notes: It was from reference gene primer amplification that nucleated cell counts were estimated. Method: immunoSEQ multiplex PCR; TCRdb's copy keeps in-frame clones and lacks some. The DNA gave D and trimming, while V, J and clone size come from that table. The repertoire holds 130,000 to 150,000 clones, roughly four fifths seen once, with around 10% in the top ten. Sequenced material: peripheral blood. This receptor was identified in a woman of 80 years or more in a cohort sampled during active or convalescent COVID-19.

The CDR3 coding sequence is TGTGCCAGCAGCTTAAATTCGCCGGCTAGCTCCTATAATTCACCCCTCCACTTT. As protein: CASSLNSPASSYNSPLHF. V is TRBV7-3 and J is TRBJ1-6; D is unresolved. The CDR3 has 18 residues. V dropped 1 base and J dropped 0 bases, with 13 bases sitting between them. Per germline, CDR1 SGHTA and CDR2 FQGTGA.